The 14 T cell receptor beta chains given below trace back to one sample, sequenced in a study of cytomegalovirus exposure and HLA in healthy donors (dated by TCRdb to about 2017). Library preparation employed the immunoSEQ multiplex PCR assay. For the multiplex PCR, a mixture combining 60 forward primers for TCR Vbeta segments and 13 reverse primers for TCR Jbeta segments was used. This is the immuneACCESS table as TCRdb keeps it, with only in-frame sequences that have V and J called. A part of the clones is gone; compared with another copy, unresolved V genes explain less than half, and the rest is unexplained. The sample table lists nearly 110,000 clones, roughly four fifths of them with a count of one. The ten largest clonotypes hold about 1.6% of the sample. Specimen: PBMCs. These receptor sequences come from a man aged 50 or older in good health and CMV-seronegative.

The chain combines TRBV4-2 with TRBJ2-5; TRBD2 agrees at 8 bases. V was pared by 4 bases and J by 1 base, with 2 bases of the junction left unmatched. Germline CDR1 LGHNA, CDR2 YNFKEQ. This CDR3 region has 14 residues. DNA for the CDR3: TGTGCCAGCAGCCCCGCGGGGGGCCAAGAGACCCAGTACTTC. Protein: CASSPAGGQETQYF.

The CDR3 reads CASSPEGTSTNEKLFF. The CDR3 DNA sequence: TGTGCCAGCAGCCCCGAGGGTACATCCACTAATGAAAAACTGTTTTTT. This rearrangement joins TRBV11-2 to TRBJ1-4; D remains unclear. CDR1 and CDR2 from the germline V gene are SGHAT and FQNNGV. The CDR3 contains 16 residues. Deletions cut 5 bases from V and 2 bases from J, with 15 bases between.

The rearrangement links TRBV6-6 to TRBJ2-2; TRBD1 matches 8 bases. Germline CDR1 and CDR2: MNHNY and SVGAGI (reference sequence). Trimming cost V 6 bases and J 4 bases; bases outside gene matches: 7. The length of the CDR3 is 15 residues. CDR3 DNA sequence: TGTGCCAGCAGCCTCAGGGGGCGAAGCACCGGGGAGCTGTTTTTT. This gives the protein CASSLRGRSTGELFF.

V and J are TRBV5-4 and TRBJ2-3; 12 bases are shared with TRBD2. Germline V gene lookup returns CDR1 SGHNT and CDR2 YYREEE (reference sequence). The CDR3 length is 16 residues. The J segment lost 6 bases and the V segment lost 4 bases, leaving 9 bases of the junction unmatched. The CDR3 protein is CASSVRTSGDYDTQYF. The CDR3 DNA is TGTGCCAGCAGCGTTCGGACTAGCGGGGATTACGATACGCAGTATTTT.

The V gene is TRBV11-3, the J gene TRBJ1-3; D is perhaps TRBD1 (5 bases). This CDR3 is built from 14 residues. CDR1 is SGHNT and CDR2 is YENEEA in the germline V gene. V lost 5 bases and J lost 2, with 10 bases in between. CDR3 sequence: CASSAQGTGNTIYF. The CDR3 bases are TGTGCCAGCAGCGCTCAGGGTACTGGAAACACCATATATTTT. The full variable domain, its missing parts supplied by reference TRBV11-3 and TRBJ1-3, is EAGVVQSPRYKIIEKKQPVAFWCNPISGHNTLYWYLQNLGQGPELLIRYENEEAVDDSQLPKDRFSAERLKGVDSTLKIQPAELGDSAVYLCASSAQGTGNTIYFGEGSWLTVV.

The V and J genes are TRBV7-8 and TRBJ2-1, with 9 positions matching TRBD2. The germline V gene encodes CDR1 SGHVS and CDR2 FQNEAQ. Trimming removed 1 base from V and 2 bases from J; junction bases left unmatched: 0. The CDR3 is 15 residues long. The CDR3 nucleotides are TGTGCCAGCAGCTTAGGCGGGGGGGCCTACAATGAGCAGTTCTTC. Amino acids: CASSLGGGAYNEQFF.

In its sample, this clone was seen a few times. Here the CDR3 reads CASSFRSQANVLTF. CDR3 nucleotide sequence: TGTGCCAGCAGCTTTCGGAGTCAGGCCAACGTCCTGACTTTC. V is TRBV5-4 and J is TRBJ2-6, with D unresolved. The length of the CDR3 is 14 residues. Trimming removed 2 bases at V and 6 bases at J, with 9 bases between. The germline V gene encodes CDR1 SGHNT and CDR2 YYREEE (reference sequence).

The J gene is TRBJ1-1, the V gene TRBV6-6; TRBD1 is a possible D gene (6 bases). V was pared by 6 bases and J by 5 bases, with 16 bases between. Per the germline V gene, CDR1 is MNHNY and CDR2 is SVGAGI (reference sequence). This CDR3 comprises 14 residues. CDR3 amino acids: CASRERDIGTEAFF. The CDR3 bases are TGTGCCAGCAGAGAACGGGACATCGGAACTGAAGCTTTCTTT.

The chain links TRBV7-6 to TRBJ2-5, with D tentatively TRBD2 (7 bases). The CDR3 has 16 residues. The V end was cut by 5 bases, the J end by 0 bases, with 16 bases between. Germline CDR1 SGHVS, CDR2 FNYEAQ. DNA of the CDR3: TGTGCCAGCAGCCCCCCGCGGGGGCATGACCAAGAGACCCAGTACTTC. Its translation is CASSPPRGHDQETQYF.

The rearrangement uses TRBV9 and TRBJ2-3; 8 bases agree with TRBD2. The CDR3 length is 18 residues. Trimming at V came to 3 bases and at J to 2 bases, leaving 14 bases not matched to a gene. Germline CDR1 and CDR2: SGDLS and YYNGEE. The CDR3 nucleotides are TGTGCCAGCAGCGCCGAGGCGGGAGGACGCCAAGTCACAGATACGCAGTATTTT. This sequence encodes CASSAEAGGRQVTDTQYF.

The V and J genes are TRBV29-1 and TRBJ1-5; weak D call: TRBD1 (6 bases). In germline, CDR1 is SQVTM, CDR2 ANQGSEA. V lost 6 bases, J lost 5 bases, and 17 bases lay in between. The CDR3 runs to 14 residues. Here the CDR3 DNA reads TGCAGCGTCCAGGTTGGGACAAAAGATCAGCCCCAGCATTTT. This codes for CSVQVGTKDQPQHF. Looking up the rest from reference TRBV29-1 and TRBJ1-5 gives the full variable domain: SAVISQKPSRDICQRGTSLTIQCQVDSQVTMMFWYRQQPGQSLTLIATANQGSEATYESGFVIDKFPISRPNLTFSTLTVSNMSPEDSSIYLCSVQVGTKDQPQHFGDGTRLSIL.

The chain combines TRBV27 with TRBJ1-1; 8 bases line up with TRBD1. V shed 3 bases, J shed 4 bases, and the junction held 1 base outside the gene matches. The CDR3 contains 13 residues. The V gene's germline CDR1 is MNHEY and CDR2 SMNVEV (reference sequence). CDR3 in amino acids: CASSFTGGTEAFF. CDR3 sequence (DNA): TGTGCCAGCAGTTTTACAGGGGGCACTGAAGCTTTCTTT.

The rearrangement links TRBV5-1 to TRBJ2-1; D unclear. The germline CDR1 and CDR2 sequences are SGHRS and YFSETQ. The CDR3 has 12 residues. Deletions cut 0 bases from V and 7 bases from J, with 5 bases between. The CDR3 spells CASSLGANEQFF. CDR3 sequence (DNA): TGCGCCAGCAGCTTGGGGGCGAATGAGCAGTTCTTC.

The chain has TRBV10-3 and TRBJ2-7; 7 bases align to TRBD2. This CDR3 is built from 16 residues. V lost 3 bases and J lost 2; bases outside the gene matches: 10. CDR1 and CDR2 from the germline V gene are ENHRY and SYGVKD. The CDR3 reads CAISDPRTAGAYEQYF. For the CDR3, the DNA is TGTGCCATCAGTGACCCCAGAACGGCGGGGGCCTACGAGCAGTACTTC.